The next 15 T cell receptor beta chains were all read from a single sample in a study of blood T cell repertoires in COVID-19. The method was immunoSEQ multiplex PCR; TCRdb's version includes in-frame clones alone and lacks a portion of them. The repertoire includes more than 65,000 clones, around nine tenths of them detected once, and approximately 5.1% sits in the top ten. Sequencing used peripheral blood. These receptors came from a man aged 55 to 70 with acute or convalescent COVID-19.

The chain joins TRBV5-4 to TRBJ2-5; 8 nucleotides match TRBD2. CDR1 is SGHNT and CDR2 is YYREEE in the germline V gene (reference sequence). Trimming removed 0 bases from V and 5 bases from J; junction bases left unmatched: 6. The CDR3 runs 15 residues. The CDR3 spells CASSLVGGAFETQYF. The CDR3 DNA reads as TGTGCCAGCAGCTTGGTCGGGGGGGCCTTTGAGACCCAGTACTTC.

This chain joins TRBV11-2 and TRBJ1-5, with a weak D call TRBD1 (5 bases). Trimming pared 5 bases from V and 6 bases from J, leaving 23 bases between. Germline CDR1 and CDR2: SGHAT and FQNNGV. The CDR3 totals 17 residues. The DNA for the CDR3 is TGTGCCAGCAGCGCCGGGACTAAGGATCCCATAAGTCAGCCCCAGCATTTT. Translating it yields CASSAGTKDPISQPQHF. The entire variable domain, with the rest obtained from reference TRBV11-2 and TRBJ1-5, is as follows: EAGVAQSPRYKIIEKRQSVAFWCNPISGHATLYWYQQILGQGPKLLIQFQNNGVVDDSQLPKDRFSAERLKGVDSTLKIQPAKLEDSAVYLCASSAGTKDPISQPQHFGDGTRLSIL.

This chain joins TRBV12-3 or TRBV12-4 and TRBJ2-5; the D is unclear. The CDR3 loop spans 12 amino acids. Trimming took off 7 bases at V and 2 bases at J, with 8 bases between the two ends. CDR3: CASTLAQETQYF. CDR3 sequence (DNA): TGTGCCAGCACCCTGGCTCAAGAGACCCAGTACTTC.

CDR3 sequence: CASSQESLAGVTDTQYF. CDR3 bases: TGTGCCAGCAGCCAAGAGTCCCTAGCGGGGGTAACAGATACGCAGTATTTT. The chain joins TRBV3-1 (or the pseudogene TRBV3-2) to TRBJ2-3, with 10 bases matching TRBD2. Trimming at V came to 0 bases and at J to 3 bases, leaving 6 bases not matched to a gene. In germline, CDR1 is LGHDT, CDR2 YNNKEL (reference sequence). The CDR3 totals 17 residues.

The rearrangement uses TRBV29-1 and TRBJ2-5; 7 positions match TRBD2. J lost 2 bases, V lost 1 base, and 7 bases had no gene match. The CDR3 runs to 15 residues. The germline V gene encodes CDR1 SQVTM and CDR2 ANQGSEA. CDR3 nucleotides: TGCAGCGTTGAAGCGGTCGGGGGGTCTCAAGAGACCCAGTACTTC. Translated: CSVEAVGGSQETQYF.

The chain's CDR3 is CASSSPLAGGPETQYF. In DNA form, the CDR3 reads TGTGCCAGCAGCTCGCCGCTAGCGGGGGGGCCGGAGACCCAGTACTTC. V gene TRBV7-2 combines with J gene TRBJ2-5; the match to TRBD2 covers 12 bases. CDR3 size: 16 residues. Trimming took 4 bases from V and 5 from J; bases not matched to a gene: 8. Germline CDR1 and CDR2: SGHTA and FQGNSA. The full variable domain, with the rest looked up from reference TRBV7-2 and TRBJ2-5, is GAGVSQSPSNKVTEKGKDVELRCDPISGHTALYWYRQSLGQGLEFLIYFQGNSAPDKSGLPSDRFSAERTGGSVSTLTIQRTQQEDSAVYLCASSSPLAGGPETQYFGPGTRLLVL.

The gene calls are TRBV6-6 and TRBJ1-3; D gene ambiguous. Germline CDR1 reads MNHNY; CDR2 reads SVGAGI (reference sequence). Trimming removed 8 bases at V and 1 base at J, with 12 bases between. The CDR3 has 14 residues. The CDR3 DNA reads TGTGCCAGCCACCGGGAGGGATCTGGAAACACCATATATTTT. Its translation: CASHREGSGNTIYF.

This clone has a single count. The chain is built from TRBV19 and TRBJ1-5; the D is unclear. The CDR3 runs to 13 residues. The germline V and J ends were trimmed by 3 bases and 2 bases, with 5 bases remaining between them. Germline V gene lookup returns CDR1 LNHDA and CDR2 SQIVND (reference sequence). The chain's CDR3 is CASSIPGNQPQHF. In DNA, the CDR3 is TGTGCCAGTAGTATTCCGGGCAATCAGCCCCAGCATTTT.

The V call is TRBV6-2 or TRBV6-3, the J call TRBJ2-1, with a possible D match to TRBD1 (7 bases). This CDR3 is built from 16 residues. From germline, CDR1 is MNHEY and CDR2 SVGEGT. V gave up 2 bases and J gave up 0 bases, with 11 bases separating them. CDR3 loop: CASSYAGGGSYNEQFF. The CDR3 DNA follows: TGTGCCAGCAGTTACGCAGGGGGAGGCTCCTACAATGAGCAGTTCTTC.

The CDR3 loop reads CAWSLGPGEYF. The CDR3 DNA reads TGTGCCTGGAGTTTGGGTCCGGGGGAGTACTTC. The rearrangement links TRBV30 to TRBJ2-7, with D possibly being TRBD2 (6 bases). There are 11 residues in the CDR3. Germline V CDR1 and CDR2: GTSNPN, SVGIG (reference sequence). Trimming left V 2 bases short and J 11 bases short, with 13 bases between.

This clone was seen more than once but under ten times. The chain recombines TRBV27 with TRBJ1-4; no clear D gene. Trimming took off 8 bases at V and 8 bases at J, with 18 bases between the two ends. The CDR3 consists of 14 residues. Germline-derived CDR1 and CDR2 are MNHEY and SMNVEV (reference sequence). CDR3: CASSPVFGEEKLFF. CDR3 nucleotides: TGTGCCAGCTCCCCGGTCTTTGGTGAAGAAAAACTGTTTTTT.

This chain links TRBV21-1 with TRBJ2-7; the table's D call, TRBD1, has no DNA check behind it. TRBV21-1 is a recognized pseudogene. CDR3 length: 15 residues. Here the CDR3 reads CASSPKTGGPYEQYF. The CDR3 region has the DNA TGTGCCAGCAGCCCTAAGACAGGGGGGCCTTACGAGCAGTACTTC.

The J gene is TRBJ1-2, the V gene TRBV6-5, with D possibly TRBD1 on 6 matching bases. The V end lost 5 bases, the J end lost 1 base, and 14 bases lay between the germline ends. The length of the CDR3 is 15 residues. The germline CDR1 and CDR2 sequences are MNHEY and SVGAGI. CDR3 amino acids: CASSPGGGGNYGYTF. CDR3 sequence (DNA): TGTGCCAGCAGTCCCGGTGGGGGCGGTAACTATGGCTACACCTTC.

This sequence joins TRBV2 and TRBJ2-3; TRBD2 matches at 8 bases. The V segment lost 4 bases and the J segment 2 bases; nucleotides outside the gene matches: 11. CDR3 length: 17 residues. CDR1 SNHLY and CDR2 FYNNEI come from the germline V gene. Here the CDR3 DNA reads TGTGCCAGCAGTGCCCCTCCGGGGCGGGGGGACACAGATACGCAGTATTTT. Amino acids: CASSAPPGRGDTDTQYF.

The chain links TRBV7-8 to TRBJ1-5; D gene unclear. V lost 2 bases and J lost 2, with 10 bases in between. Germline V gene data show CDR1 as SGHVS and CDR2 as FQNEAQ. This CDR3 comprises 15 residues. CDR3: CASSLKRVGNQPQHF. In DNA form, the CDR3 reads TGTGCCAGCAGCTTAAAGCGGGTCGGCAATCAGCCCCAGCATTTT.